These T cell receptor beta chains were read from a single sample in a study of T-cell memory formation after mild COVID-19. A single record per CDR3 protein comes from TCRdb applying MiXCR to the 5' RACE reads. Among 100,000 to 120,000 distinct CDR3 sequences listed, 15% to 20% were seen once. Sequenced material: PBMCs or a T cell subset sorted from them (not recorded which). These receptors all stem from a man younger than 35 who had mild COVID-19 (a few samples of this study predate the infection). Cell type and time point are not known. Each CDR3 is given with its conserved first and last residue. The D gene is left open where the match is weak. Clone size is stated in some rows and not others, as once, few, many or a class when expanded.

cdr3_nt cdr3_aa clone_size d_call cdr3_length j_call v_call
TGCGCCAGCAGTCAAGGTTACGGGGGCGGCACAGATACGCAGTATTTT CASSQGYGGGTDTQYF - - 16 TRBJ2-3 TRBV4-2
TGTGCCAGCAGCGCCGGCCAGGGGCAATATTCACCCCTCCACTTT CASSAGQGQYSPLHF many - 15 TRBJ1-6 TRBV7-8
TGTGCCAGCAGCCCCCGACTTGGGGCTTACAATGAGCAGTTCTTC CASSPRLGAYNEQFF many - 15 TRBJ2-1 TRBV7-9
TGTGCCAGTTGGGACACCGCAACTAATGAAAAACTGTTTTTT CASWDTATNEKLFF few - 14 TRBJ1-4 TRBV19
TGTGCCAGAAGCTTGTCAAGGGAAGAGACCCAGTACTTC CARSLSREETQYF - - 13 TRBJ2-5 TRBV5-3
TGCGCCAGCAGCCCTCTCGGACAGGGGACCACCACTGAAGCTTTCTTT CASSPLGQGTTTEAFF - TRBD1 16 TRBJ1-1 TRBV5-1
TGTGCCAGCAGCTTGAGACATGAGCAGTTCTTC CASSLRHEQFF - - 11 TRBJ2-1 TRBV11-3
TGTGCCAGCAGAACGACAGAGAACACTGAAGCTTTCTTT CASRTTENTEAFF few - 13 TRBJ1-1 TRBV6-5
TGTGCCAGCAAGCGGGGGGCGAACCAAGAGACCCAGTACTTC CASKRGANQETQYF - TRBD2 14 TRBJ2-5 TRBV27
TGCGCCAGCAGTGAAGGCCAGGGGGCAGGTTATTTT CASSEGQGAGYF many TRBD1 12 TRBJ2-3 TRBV10-1
TGCGCCAGCAGCATTACCACCGCCGGGGGCGGGGAGACCCAGTACTTC CASSITTAGGGETQYF few - 16 TRBJ2-5 TRBV5-1
TGCGCCAGCAGCTTGGACAGATACGAGCAGTACTTC CASSLDRYEQYF - - 12 TRBJ2-7 TRBV5-1
TGTGCCAGCAGTTACTTAATCGGGGCCTCGATCACTGAAGCTTTCTTT CASSYLIGASITEAFF few - 16 TRBJ1-1 TRBV6-6
TGCGCCAGCAGCTTGGAGGGGCTTTCACACAATGAGCAGTTCTTC CASSLEGLSHNEQFF - - 15 TRBJ2-1 TRBV5-1
TGTGCCAGCAGCAGAACCATTACTAGCGGCAGTGAGCAGTTCTTC CASSRTITSGSEQFF - TRBD2 15 TRBJ2-1 TRBV3-1
TGTGCCAGCAGCTTAGCGGGCGGGGGGCGTGGGACCCAGTACTTC CASSLAGGGRGTQYF - TRBD2 15 TRBJ2-5 TRBV7-2
TGTGCCATCAGGGGGACTAGCGGGAACACCGGGGAGCTGTTTTTT CAIRGTSGNTGELFF - TRBD2 15 TRBJ2-2 TRBV10-3
TGTGCCAGCAGCGTAGAGGAGTCATCCGGGGCTAACACTGAAGCTTTCTTT CASSVEESSGANTEAFF - - 17 TRBJ1-1 TRBV9
TGCGCCAGCAGTGAAGGACAGATGGGTTCACCCCTCCACTTT CASSEGQMGSPLHF - - 14 TRBJ1-6 TRBV10-2
TGTGCCAGCAGCCGACAGGGGGGAAACATTCAGTACTTC CASSRQGGNIQYF few TRBD1 13 TRBJ2-4 TRBV7-2
TGCGCCAGCAGCCAAGGGGCAACCTCTCGAAGCACAGATACGCAGTATTTT CASSQGATSRSTDTQYF few - 17 TRBJ2-3 TRBV4-3
TGTGCCAGCAGTCCCGGGGGGCCCTATGGCTACACCTTC CASSPGGPYGYTF - - 13 TRBJ1-2 TRBV28
TGCAGTGCTAGACCTCTACCGGGGAGAGCCCGGACAGATACGCAGTATTTT CSARPLPGRARTDTQYF few - 17 TRBJ2-3 TRBV20-1
TGTGCCAGCAGCTTAGGTCTTGAGCGGGGGTTAGATACGCAGTATTTT CASSLGLERGLDTQYF few TRBD2 16 TRBJ2-3 TRBV7-3
TGCAGTGCTTCGGGGAATACCGGGGAGCTGTTTTTT CSASGNTGELFF few - 12 TRBJ2-2 TRBV20-1
TGTGCCAGCAGTTCCCAGGGGTTAGGGAACACTGAAGCTTTCTTT CASSSQGLGNTEAFF few - 15 TRBJ1-1 TRBV6-5
TGCGCCAGCACTTTGAGTGAGACCCAGTACTTC CASTLSETQYF - - 11 TRBJ2-5 TRBV5-1
TGTGCCAGCAGCGTAGGCGGCGACAATTCACCCCTCCACTTT CASSVGGDNSPLHF few - 14 TRBJ1-6 TRBV9
TGCGCCAGCAGTCAAGAGAACACTGAAGCTTTCTTT CASSQENTEAFF - - 12 TRBJ1-1 TRBV5-1
TGCGCCAGCAGCTTGTCGACTAGCGGGGGGGCTACAGATACGCAGTATTTT CASSLSTSGGATDTQYF many TRBD2 17 TRBJ2-3 TRBV5-1
TGTGCCAGCTCACCCGAAAAAAGCACTGAAGCTTTCTTT CASSPEKSTEAFF few - 13 TRBJ1-1 TRBV18
TGTGCCAGCAGCGTAGCCCCCGGGACGGCGGGTAATGGTGAGCAGTTCTTC CASSVAPGTAGNGEQFF - - 17 TRBJ2-1 TRBV9
TGTGCCAGCAGCGCCTCCGGGACAGGGTGGGGTGGCTACACCTTC CASSASGTGWGGYTF few TRBD1 15 TRBJ1-2 TRBV9
TGTGCCAGCAGCTTGGGACTAGCGGGGAATGAGCAGTTCTTC CASSLGLAGNEQFF many TRBD2 14 TRBJ2-1 TRBV7-2
TGTGCCAGCACAGGATACCACCACGAGCAGTACTTC CASTGYHHEQYF - - 12 TRBJ2-7 TRBV6-2/TRBV6-3
TGTGCCAGCAGTCGACAGGGTTTGCGGACAGATACGCAGTATTTT CASSRQGLRTDTQYF once TRBD1 15 TRBJ2-3 TRBV7-2
TGCAGCGTTGGGAGACAGGGTACGGGCTATGGCTACACCTTC CSVGRQGTGYGYTF - TRBD1 14 TRBJ1-2 TRBV29-1
TGTGCCAGCAGTTTAAACGGGGGCATGGGAGAAAAACTGTTTTTT CASSLNGGMGEKLFF - - 15 TRBJ1-4 TRBV12-3/TRBV12-4
TGTGCCAGCAGTTCCAGACTAGCGGGGCAAGAGACCCAGTACTTC CASSSRLAGQETQYF - TRBD2 15 TRBJ2-5 TRBV12-3/TRBV12-4
TGCGCCAGCAGCTTGGTGACCAGGGAGAACTATGGCTACACCTTC CASSLVTRENYGYTF few - 15 TRBJ1-2 TRBV5-1
TGTGCCAGCAGTTTTGGGCAGTCATTCGACACGCAGTATTTT CASSFGQSFDTQYF few - 14 TRBJ2-3 TRBV12-3/TRBV12-4
TGCGCCAGCAGCTTGGATGGGGATTCACACCTCCACTTT CASSLDGDSHLHF once - 13 TRBJ1-6 TRBV5-1
TGTGCCAGCGGGCGGGGGGCCAACACCGGGGAGCTGTTTTTT CASGRGANTGELFF few TRBD2 14 TRBJ2-2 TRBV2
TGTGCCAGCAGGACAGACAGGGGATGGAATGAGCAGTTCTTC CASRTDRGWNEQFF few TRBD1 14 TRBJ2-1 TRBV12-3/TRBV12-4
TGTGCCAGCAGGAAACAGGGGGATAGCAATCAGCCCCAGCATTTT CASRKQGDSNQPQHF - TRBD1 15 TRBJ1-5 TRBV12-3/TRBV12-4
TGCAGTGCTAAATGGGTGGGGGCGGATACGCAGTATTTT CSAKWVGADTQYF few - 13 TRBJ2-3 TRBV20-1
TGTGCTAGTGGTTTCGGGGCTCTGGGGAACACTGAAGCTTTCTTT CASGFGALGNTEAFF - - 15 TRBJ1-1 TRBV12-5
TGCAGCGCAAATCCGGGACAGGGTTCTTATGGCTACACCTTC CSANPGQGSYGYTF - TRBD1 14 TRBJ1-2 TRBV29-1
TGTGCCAGCAGCCAGAGGTGGTCCCAAGAGACCCAGTACTTC CASSQRWSQETQYF many - 14 TRBJ2-5 TRBV7-2
TGTGCCAGCAGCTTAGGAGAGGCAGATACGCAGTATTTT CASSLGEADTQYF few - 13 TRBJ2-3 TRBV7-3
TGTGCCAGCATCGGGACAGGGGATGAGACCGGGGAGCTGTTTTTT CASIGTGDETGELFF - TRBD1 15 TRBJ2-2 TRBV5-5
TGTGCCAGCAGTCCCGGGACAGGGTATGAAGCTTTCTTT CASSPGTGYEAFF few TRBD1 13 TRBJ1-1 TRBV2
TGTGCCAGCAGTCCCCGGGGGGGGTGGGACTATGGCTACACCTTC CASSPRGGWDYGYTF few - 15 TRBJ1-2 TRBV12-3/TRBV12-4
TGTGCCAGCAGCCAGGGGGGCAGGATGGGCCACGAGCAGTACTTC CASSQGGRMGHEQYF - - 15 TRBJ2-7 TRBV7-9
TGTGCCAGCAGTGTTGCCGGGACAACCAATTTTTTCAATGAGCAGTTCTTC CASSVAGTTNFFNEQFF few - 17 TRBJ2-1 TRBV6-1
TGTGCCACCAGCGTGCGGGCGGGGGGTGTCGATGAGCAGTTCTTC CATSVRAGGVDEQFF - TRBD2 15 TRBJ2-1 TRBV15
TGTGCCAGCAGCTTTGGGGGGACAGGGGCCTTCTATGGCTACACCTTC CASSFGGTGAFYGYTF - TRBD1 16 TRBJ1-2 TRBV7-2